Below are 27 T cell receptor beta chains sequenced from a single sample in a study of CD4 T cells in relation to SARS-CoV-2 and coronaviruses. No antigen has been identified for these receptors. Before the COVID-19 pandemic, during about 2011-2019, CD4+ T cells were taken from unexposed donors. The cells were cultured for 10 days before CD4+ T cells were isolated. Clones were read by immunoSEQ multiplex PCR, and TCRdb kept only the in-frame ones, dropping some. Here the sample spans 22,000 or so clones, about 70% being singletons. Sequencing was performed on CD4+ T cells from PBMCs, cultured in vitro. The receptors derive from a human donor in good health.

This clone appeared a single time. The chain is built from TRBV2 and TRBJ2-7, with 7 bases fitting TRBD1. V gave up 2 bases and J gave up 4 bases; unmatched junction bases: 8. The CDR3 consists of 15 residues. The germline gives CDR1 SNHLY, CDR2 FYNNEI. CDR3 DNA sequence: TGTGCCAGCAGTGAAAGGGGACAGAACCCTTACGAGCAGTACTTC. The encoded protein is CASSERGQNPYEQYF.

V usage is TRBV4-3 and J usage is TRBJ2-5; 7 bases line up with TRBD1. This CDR3 is 15 amino acids long. Germline V gene lookup returns CDR1 LGHNA and CDR2 YSLEER. The junction had 6 bases not matched to a gene; V was cut back by 4 bases and J by 1 base. CDR3 in DNA: TGCGCCAGCAGCCTGTCCGGACAGGCCCAAGAGACCCAGTACTTC. Protein product: CASSLSGQAQETQYF.

In its sample, this clone was seen a few times. The rearrangement links TRBV29-1 to TRBJ2-7; D is unclear. CDR3 size: 15 residues. The V gene's germline CDR1 is SQVTM and CDR2 ANQGSEA. The V gene lost 7 bases and the J gene lost 6 bases, with 25 bases spanning the gap. Here the CDR3 reads CSALPYPGSSSEQYF. The CDR3 coding sequence is TGCAGCGCCCTGCCATACCCCGGTTCCTCGTCCGAGCAGTACTTC.

J is TRBJ1-5 and V is TRBV27; perhaps TRBD1 as D (5 bases). Trimming shortened V by 6 bases and J by 2 bases, and 11 bases separated the two germline ends. CDR3 length: 14 residues. CDR1 and CDR2 from the germline V gene are MNHEY and SMNVEV (reference sequence). CDR3 amino acids: CASSQTVGNQPQHF. For the CDR3, the DNA is TGTGCCAGCAGCCAGACAGTAGGCAATCAGCCCCAGCATTTT.

The chain employs TRBV10-3 and TRBJ2-7; perhaps TRBD1 as D (6 bases). Trimming removed 10 bases at V and 0 bases at J, with 19 bases between. The CDR3 spans 15 residues. Germline-derived CDR1 and CDR2 are ENHRY and SYGVKD. CDR3 sequence reads: CATTPGTRSSYEQYF. The CDR3 DNA reads as TGTGCCACCACACCCGGGACAAGGAGCTCCTACGAGCAGTACTTC.

The table lists this clone with a few counts. The CDR3 sequence: CSANTAMNTEAFF. The CDR3 DNA is TGCAGCGCCAATACGGCGATGAACACTGAAGCTTTCTTT. The chain has TRBV29-1 and TRBJ1-1; D is uncertain. CDR1 and CDR2 (germline): SQVTM, ANQGSEA. Trimming took off 7 bases at V and 0 bases at J, with 12 bases between the two ends. There are 13 residues in the CDR3.

The rearrangement uses TRBV29-1 and TRBJ2-1; 9 bases line up with TRBD2. Germline CDR1 and CDR2: SQVTM and ANQGSEA. V was clipped by 4 bases and J by 6 bases; unmatched bases: 4. The CDR3 contains 13 residues. The CDR3 DNA follows: TGCAGCGTTGGGCTAGCGGGATTCAATGAGCAGTTCTTC. Protein product: CSVGLAGFNEQFF.

J is TRBJ1-2 and V is TRBV9; the D gene is possibly TRBD1 (6 bases). V lost 1 base and J 7 bases, leaving 17 bases between the germline ends. CDR1 SGDLS and CDR2 YYNGEE come from the germline V gene. The length of the CDR3 is 15 residues. The CDR3 DNA reads TGTGCCAGCAGCGTAAATCCGGGACATACTTCTGGCTACACCTTC. Amino acid sequence: CASSVNPGHTSGYTF.

The J gene is TRBJ2-7, the V gene TRBV4-3, with 11 nucleotides matching TRBD1. The CDR3 totals 16 residues. Germline V gene sequence: CDR1 LGHNA, CDR2 YSLEER. J was trimmed by 3 bases and V by 3 bases; bases with no gene match: 7. The CDR3, as DNA: TGCGCCAGCAGCCAGGCCAGTGGGACAGGGGGCTACGAGCAGTACTTC. It yields the protein CASSQASGTGGYEQYF.

V gene TRBV7-2 combines with J gene TRBJ2-7, with D perhaps matching TRBD2 (6 bases). Between the trimmed V and J ends, which lost 4 bases and 6 bases, there was a span of 16 bases. From germline, CDR1 is SGHTA and CDR2 FQGNSA. This CDR3 is built from 14 residues. CDR3 DNA: TGTGCCAGCAGCTACGGGACTCTCTATTCCGAGCAGTACTTC. It translates to CASSYGTLYSEQYF.

CDR3 residues: CASSINAGPLPSSYEQYF. The CDR3, as DNA: TGTGCCAGCAGCATAAACGCAGGGCCCCTGCCGAGCTCCTACGAGCAGTACTTC. This chain uses TRBV9 with TRBJ2-7; D may be TRBD1 (5 bases). Trimming removed 4 bases from V and 0 bases from J, with 23 bases in between. Germline V gene lookup returns CDR1 SGDLS and CDR2 YYNGEE. This CDR3 region has 18 residues.

This clone was recorded only once. The CDR3 sequence: CSVAPGGVGQPQHF. CDR3 DNA: TGCAGCGTCGCCCCGGGAGGGGTAGGACAGCCCCAGCATTTT. This chain joins TRBV29-1 and TRBJ1-5; TRBD1 is a possible D gene (5 bases). The CDR3 is 14 amino acids. Per germline, CDR1 SQVTM and CDR2 ANQGSEA. Deletions cut 6 bases from V and 7 bases from J, with 19 bases between.

The V call is TRBV11-3, the J call TRBJ2-5, with a tentative D call TRBD1 (5 bases). The CDR3 runs 14 residues. The V gene lost 1 base and the J gene lost 5 bases, with 11 bases spanning the gap. The germline V gene has CDR1 SGHNT and CDR2 YENEEA. CDR3 amino acids: CASSLVPGSETQYF. DNA for the CDR3: TGTGCCAGCAGCTTAGTCCCAGGGTCGGAGACCCAGTACTTC.

The chain carries TRBV5-6 and TRBJ1-1; D remains unclear. This CDR3 has 13 residues. V lost 0 bases, J lost 8 bases, and 11 bases lay in between. Germline V gene data show CDR1 as SGHDT and CDR2 as YYEEEE. In DNA, the CDR3 is TGTGCCAGCAGCTTGGCCCAGGAACCCGAAGCTTTCTTT. Translated: CASSLAQEPEAFF.

The gene calls are TRBV2 and TRBJ2-5, with D maybe TRBD2 (5 bases). The CDR3 spans 14 residues. Per germline, CDR1 SNHLY and CDR2 FYNNEI. The V and J ends lost 6 bases and 5 bases respectively, with 16 bases between them. DNA of the CDR3: TGTGCCAGCAGCCCCCTGACTACTTTGGAGACCCAGTACTTC. Translated, it gives CASSPLTTLETQYF.

The V gene is TRBV18, the J gene TRBJ1-1; 8 bases line up with TRBD1. Germline V gene lookup returns CDR1 KGHSH and CDR2 LQKENI. The CDR3 is 14 residues long. After removal of 2 bases from V and 6 bases from J, the junction contained 5 bases not matched to a gene. The CDR3 nucleotides are TGTGCCAGCTCACCATCTGCACAGGGGGCTGAAGCTTTCTTT. This sequence encodes CASSPSAQGAEAFF.

The CDR3 sequence is CAISVREKGYGYGYTF. CDR3 DNA: TGTGCCATCAGCGTCAGAGAAAAAGGGTACGGCTATGGCTACACCTTC. V and J are TRBV10-3 and TRBJ1-2; D is ambiguous. This CDR3 contains 16 residues. The V gene's germline CDR1 is ENHRY and CDR2 SYGVKD. Trimming removed 6 bases from V and 4 bases from J, with 21 bases in between.

Note on this clone: The junction differs from germline at one of its ends, possibly a read error. The chain couples TRBV19 to TRBJ2-7; D unclear. Germline lookup yields CDR1 LNHDA and CDR2 SQIVND (reference sequence). The CDR3 is 13 amino acids. CDR3 DNA sequence: TGTGCCAGTAGAATAGACCCCTTAAGCGAGCAGTACTTC. Protein: CASRIDPLSEQYF.

This clone was seen a handful of times. The chain couples TRBV4-1 to TRBJ1-3; no firm D call. Deletions cut 2 bases from V and 4 bases from J, with 12 bases between. Looked up from germline, CDR1 is MGHRA and CDR2 is YSYEKL. This CDR3 spans 15 amino acids. The CDR3 coding sequence is TGCGCCAGCAGCCAACCCCTTTTTCCGGGAAACACCATATATTTT. It translates to CASSQPLFPGNTIYF.

CDR3 residues: CASSSPGTSGTQYF. Here the CDR3 DNA reads TGTGCCAGCAGCTCCCCAGGGACCTCGGGGACCCAGTACTTC. This rearrangement joins TRBV5-4 to TRBJ2-5; D is tentatively TRBD1 or TRBD2 (5 bases each). The CDR3 contains 14 residues. CDR1 and CDR2 from the germline V gene are SGHNT and YYREEE (reference sequence). Trimming cost V 3 bases and J 7 bases, with 16 bases left between them. Supplemented by reference TRBV5-4 and TRBJ2-5, the full variable domain reads ETGVTQSPTHLIKTRGQQVTLRCSSQSGHNTVSWYQQALGQGPQFIFQYYREEENGRGNFPPRFSGLQFPNYSSELNVNALELDDSALYLCASSSPGTSGTQYFGPGTRLLVL.

The V gene is TRBV5-1, the J gene TRBJ2-7, with 8 nucleotides matching TRBD1. This CDR3 spans 17 amino acids. In germline, CDR1 is SGHRS, CDR2 YFSETQ. V trimming: 0 bases; J trimming: 5 bases; junction bases outside the gene matches: 13. The CDR3 nucleotides are TGCGCCAGCAGCTTGGCCCCAGGGGGCCCAAAGATTAACGAGCAGTACTTC. Its protein is CASSLAPGGPKINEQYF. Looking up the rest from reference TRBV5-1 and TRBJ2-7 gives the full variable domain: KAGVTQTPRYLIKTRGQQVTLSCSPISGHRSVSWYQQTPGQGLQFLFEYFSETQRNKGNFPGRFSGRQFSNSRSEMNVSTLELGDSALYLCASSLAPGGPKINEQYFGPGTRLTVT.

This clone was detected a few times. V usage is TRBV3-1 (or the pseudogene TRBV3-2) and J usage is TRBJ2-7; D is perhaps TRBD2 (6 bases). V lost 3 bases to trimming and J lost 4 bases, with 10 bases between them. CDR3 length: 13 amino acids. CDR1 and CDR2 from the germline V gene are LGHDT and YNNKEL (reference sequence). CDR3 sequence (DNA): TGTGCCAGCAGCCAGGGACTGAGATACGAGCAGTACTTC. Amino acid sequence: CASSQGLRYEQYF.

The rearrangement links TRBV5-1 to TRBJ2-1; D not resolved. The V and J ends lost 0 bases and 4 bases respectively, with 8 bases between them. The CDR3 extends over 14 amino acids. CDR1 SGHRS and CDR2 YFSETQ come from the germline V gene. This CDR3 is CASSLASPYNEQFF. CDR3 DNA sequence: TGCGCCAGCAGCTTGGCCTCTCCTTACAATGAGCAGTTCTTC.

The chain is built from TRBV2 and TRBJ2-3; 8 bases are shared with TRBD2. Germline V gene lookup returns CDR1 SNHLY and CDR2 FYNNEI. The CDR3 consists of 16 residues. J gave up 1 base and V 2 bases, and 5 bases lay outside the gene matches. CDR3 coding DNA: TGTGCCAGCAGTGAAAAGGTTAGCGGGGGCACAGATACGCAGTATTTT. Translation gives CASSEKVSGGTDTQYF.

The J gene is TRBJ1-4, the V gene TRBV7-2; no reliable D call. Germline loops: CDR1 SGHTA, CDR2 FQGNSA. The CDR3 contains 15 residues. V was clipped by 5 bases and J by 0 bases, with 10 bases between them. CDR3 sequence: CASSPGPTTNEKLFF. CDR3 sequence (DNA): TGTGCCAGCAGCCCCGGACCGACAACTAATGAAAAACTGTTTTTT.

This chain links TRBV7-9 with TRBJ1-3; the D is unclear. Germline V gene sequence: CDR1 SEHNR, CDR2 FQNEAQ (reference sequence). This CDR3 is built from 14 residues. Trimming took 2 bases from V and 4 from J, leaving 9 bases between them. CDR3 amino acids: CASSLLVGGNTIYF. Written as DNA, the CDR3 is TGTGCCAGCAGCTTATTGGTAGGAGGAAACACCATATATTTT.

The chain is built from TRBV7-2 and TRBJ2-5; D unresolved. Germline-derived CDR1 and CDR2 are SGHTA and FQGNSA. The V and J ends lost 6 bases and 3 bases respectively, with 11 bases between them. The CDR3 covers 13 residues. CDR3 in amino acids: CASRASGKETQYF. The CDR3 DNA reads TGTGCCAGCAGAGCTTCTGGGAAAGAGACCCAGTACTTC.